Following are 12 T cell receptor beta chains from one sample sequenced in a study of blood T cells in healthy people across ages. Primed by a sample-barcoded 5' primer and a J-beta primer mix, a second PCR proceeded for 7 to 11 cycles. TCRdb reprocessed the 5' RACE reads with MiXCR, giving one entry per CDR3 protein. The table includes some 1.5 million distinct CDR3 sequences, 25% to 30% detected once. Sequencing used blood. The receptors derive from a woman aged 30 to 39 in good health.

The chain employs TRBV5-1 and TRBJ1-2; 7 bases are a match to TRBD1. Germline V CDR1 and CDR2: SGHRS, YFSETQ. Trimming removed 4 bases from V and 6 bases from J; junction bases left unmatched: 18. This CDR3 is 17 amino acids long. The CDR3 protein is CASSRNEGTASVNGYTF. Here the CDR3 DNA reads TGCGCCAGCAGCCGGAACGAAGGGACAGCGTCCGTAAATGGCTACACCTTC.

Only a few counts were recorded for this clonotype. This chain links TRBV9 with TRBJ2-5; maybe TRBD1 (6 bases). CDR1 and CDR2 from the germline V gene are SGDLS and YYNGEE. V lost 0 bases, J lost 11 bases, and 23 bases lay in between. This CDR3 has 16 amino acids. CDR3 loop: CASSVGRGSGVSEQYF. For the CDR3, the DNA is TGTGCCAGCAGCGTAGGACGAGGGTCAGGGGTGAGTGAGCAGTACTTC.

This clonotype showed up many times. J is TRBJ2-5 and V is TRBV12-5; a possible D gene is TRBD2 (5 bases). The V end lost 2 bases, the J end lost 5 bases, and 9 bases lay between the germline ends. CDR1 is LGHNT, CDR2 FRNRAP, per germline. CDR3 size: 13 residues. The CDR3 sequence: CASGLSGGETQYF. The CDR3 DNA sequence: TGTGCTAGTGGTTTGTCTGGAGGCGAGACCCAGTACTTC.

J is TRBJ2-2 and V is TRBV12-3 or TRBV12-4; possible D gene TRBD2, 5 bases. The CDR3 has 17 residues. Trimming took off 2 bases at V and 5 bases at J, with 18 bases between the two ends. The DNA of the CDR3 is TGTGCCAGCAGTTTAATAACAACGGGAAGAATAACCGGGGAGCTGTTTTTT. This gives the protein CASSLITTGRITGELFF.

This chain connects TRBV30 to TRBJ1-1; weak D call: TRBD1 (6 bases). V was shortened by 2 bases and J by 5 bases, with 9 bases between the two germline ends. The CDR3 is 12 residues long. Looked up from germline, CDR1 is GTSNPN and CDR2 is SVGIG (reference sequence). The CDR3 DNA reads TGTGCCTGGAGTTCAGGGGCAACTGAAGCTTTCTTT. This codes for CAWSSGATEAFF.

This chain connects TRBV20-1 to TRBJ2-1; D is tentatively TRBD1 or TRBD2 (6 bases each). From germline, CDR1 is DFQATT and CDR2 SNEGSKA (reference sequence). This CDR3 is 13 amino acids long. The V end was cut by 1 base, the J end by 8 bases, with 12 bases between. CDR3 coding DNA: TGCAGTGCTAGAGGAAGGAGGGGGGATGAGCAGTTCTTC. Its translation: CSARGRRGDEQFF.

The rearrangement links TRBV7-2 to TRBJ1-1; D is uncertain. This CDR3 is 12 amino acids long. The V gene lost 5 bases and the J gene lost 5 bases, with 9 bases spanning the gap. Germline CDR1 is SGHTA and CDR2 is FQGNSA. The CDR3 region has the DNA TGTGCCAGCAGCCAGACGGAGACTGAAGCTTTCTTT. Translation gives CASSQTETEAFF.

This chain connects TRBV5-1 to TRBJ2-5; 10 nucleotides align to TRBD2. V lost 0 bases to trimming and J lost 1 base; unmatched junction nucleotides: 3. The CDR3 totals 16 residues. Germline assignment: CDR1 SGHRS and CDR2 YFSETQ. CDR3 amino acids: CASSLELAGSQETQYF. The CDR3 DNA reads as TGCGCCAGCAGCTTGGAACTAGCGGGGAGCCAAGAGACCCAGTACTTC.

This clonotype was counted a few times. The CDR3 protein is CASRPPAGGLYEQYF. The CDR3 DNA follows: TGCGCCAGCAGACCTCCAGCGGGGGGGCTGTACGAGCAGTACTTC. The gene calls are TRBV5-1 and TRBJ2-7, with 10 bases fitting TRBD2. The J segment lost 4 bases and the V segment lost 5 bases, leaving 9 bases of the junction unmatched. CDR1 is SGHRS and CDR2 is YFSETQ in the germline V gene. The CDR3 consists of 15 residues.

The chain couples TRBV30 to TRBJ2-5; TRBD2 matches at 10 bases. V shed 1 base, J shed 2 bases, and the junction held 4 bases outside the gene matches. There are 15 residues in the CDR3. CDR1 and CDR2 from the germline V gene are GTSNPN and SVGIG (reference sequence). The CDR3 sequence is CAWSGTSGVQETQYF. The DNA of the CDR3 is TGTGCCTGGAGTGGGACTAGCGGAGTTCAAGAGACCCAGTACTTC. The full variable domain, its missing parts supplied by reference TRBV30 and TRBJ2-5, is SQTIHQWPATLVQPVGSPLSLECTVEGTSNPNLYWYRQAAGRGLQLLFYSVGIGQISSEVPQNLSASRPQDRQFILSSKKLLLSDSGFYLCAWSGTSGVQETQYFGPGTRLLVL.

The genes are TRBV6-6 and TRBJ2-5; 7 nucleotides agree with TRBD2. Trimming at V came to 7 bases and at J to 4 bases, leaving 15 bases not matched to a gene. Germline V gene sequence: CDR1 MNHNY, CDR2 SVGAGI (reference sequence). This CDR3 is built from 16 residues. The CDR3 bases are TGTGCCAGCAACCCGCGTGGTCGTGGACTAGGAGAGACCCAGTACTTC. Encoded protein: CASNPRGRGLGETQYF.

This clonotype was recorded a few times. The chain joins TRBV7-9 to TRBJ1-1; no clear D gene. The CDR3 is 14 amino acids. V was shortened by 2 bases and J by 2 bases, with 9 bases between the two germline ends. Germline CDR1 and CDR2: SEHNR and FQNEAQ (reference sequence). CDR3 nucleotide sequence: TGTGCCAGCAGCTTATCGGGTCGTAACACTGAAGCTTTCTTT. This sequence encodes CASSLSGRNTEAFF.